Below, 23 T cell receptor beta chains from the same sample are listed, as sequenced in a study of identical twins. MiXCR, applied by TCRdb to the 5' RACE reads, yields one record per CDR3 protein. The table includes 200,000 to 250,000 distinct CDR3 sequences, under 8.5% detected once. These data were also reused for a study on T cells expressing NK-cell markers.

Specimen: CD8+ T cells sorted from blood. The source is a woman between 18 and 29 years old in good health.

There are a few counts of this clonotype. V gene TRBV6-1 combines with J gene TRBJ2-7, with TRBD2 identical over 13 bases. The V gene end was trimmed by 6 bases and the J gene end by 2 bases; junction bases not matched to a gene: 7. The germline CDR1 and CDR2 sequences are MNHNS and SASEGT. CDR3 size: 16 residues. The CDR3 loop is CASSPRTSGRTYEQYF. CDR3 nucleotide sequence: TGTGCCAGCAGCCCCAGGACTAGCGGGAGAACCTACGAGCAGTACTTC.

This clonotype has a handful of counts. V is TRBV9 and J is TRBJ2-7; 8 positions agree with TRBD2. The CDR3 is made up of 16 amino acids. Trimming took 4 bases from V and 3 from J; bases not matched to a gene: 12. Germline V gene lookup returns CDR1 SGDLS and CDR2 YYNGEE. CDR3: CASSPSGGGDFYEQYF. The DNA for the CDR3 is TGTGCCAGCAGCCCGAGCGGGGGCGGTGATTTCTACGAGCAGTACTTC.

This clonotype turned up a few times. The J gene is TRBJ2-4, the V gene TRBV15; either TRBD1 or TRBD2 may supply D (5 bases each). The CDR3 has 14 amino acids. V was clipped by 0 bases and J by 9 bases, with 12 bases between them. Germline assignment: CDR1 LNHNV and CDR2 YYDKDF (reference sequence). CDR3 sequence reads: CATSRDLGESIQYF. CDR3 in DNA: TGTGCCACCAGCAGAGATCTAGGGGAGAGCATTCAGTACTTC.

This clonotype was seen repeatedly, ten times or more. This chain connects TRBV27 to TRBJ2-1; D possibly corresponds to TRBD1 (5 bases). Looked up from germline, CDR1 is MNHEY and CDR2 is SMNVEV (reference sequence). Trimming stripped 1 base from V and 5 bases from J, with 12 bases between. This CDR3 region has 15 residues. The CDR3 loop reads CASSLFYGRDNEQFF. The DNA for the CDR3 is TGTGCCAGCAGTTTATTCTATGGCAGGGACAATGAGCAGTTCTTC.

A few counts support this clonotype. V gene TRBV9 combines with J gene TRBJ1-2, with no clear D. Trimming stripped 4 bases from V and 3 bases from J, with 10 bases between. CDR1 and CDR2 from the germline V gene are SGDLS and YYNGEE. This CDR3 spans 13 amino acids. The CDR3 loop reads CASSSTIDYGYTF. Written as DNA, the CDR3 is TGTGCCAGCAGCTCGACAATCGACTATGGCTACACCTTC.

This clonotype was recorded many times. CDR3 protein: CASSYLFLGTEAFF. DNA for the CDR3: TGTGCCAGCAGTTATCTCTTCCTCGGCACTGAAGCTTTCTTT. The gene calls are TRBV6-2 or TRBV6-3 and TRBJ1-1; D is ambiguous. Germline CDR1 is MNHEY and CDR2 is SVGEGT. The CDR3 runs to 14 residues. The V and J ends lost 3 bases and 4 bases respectively, with 12 bases between them.

This chain uses TRBV14 with TRBJ1-1; D might be TRBD1 (5 bases). CDR1 is SGHDN, CDR2 FVKESK, per germline. CDR3 length equals 12 residues. V lost 2 bases and J lost 11, with 12 bases in between. This chain's CDR3 is CASSQIQGAAFF. The DNA of the CDR3 is TGTGCCAGCAGCCAAATCCAGGGTGCGGCTTTCTTT.

This clonotype was counted at least ten times. The chain uses TRBV9 and TRBJ2-1; D gene uncertain. The CDR3 is made up of 14 amino acids. The ends were cut back, 2 bases at V and 4 bases at J, with 10 bases in the middle. The germline V gene encodes CDR1 SGDLS and CDR2 YYNGEE. Written as DNA, the CDR3 is TGTGCCAGCAGCGTCGGTACAGCTTACAATGAGCAGTTCTTC. It is translated as CASSVGTAYNEQFF.

This clonotype occurred a few times. The rearrangement joins TRBV6-5 to TRBJ2-1; tentatively, D is TRBD1 (6 bases). V gave up 0 bases and J gave up 5 bases, with 17 bases separating them. Germline CDR1 is MNHEY and CDR2 is SVGAGI. This CDR3 has 17 amino acids. CDR3 in DNA: TGTGCCAGCAGTTACTCGATAGGGGGACACTTCGACAATGAGCAGTTCTTC. It yields the protein CASSYSIGGHFDNEQFF.

The chain combines TRBV27 with TRBJ2-7; TRBD1 aligns across 10 bases. V gave up 9 bases and J gave up 6 bases; unmatched junction bases: 5. Per germline, CDR1 MNHEY and CDR2 SMNVEV (reference sequence). The CDR3 runs to 12 residues. CDR3 region: CASSDRGREQYF. The DNA for the CDR3 is TGTGCCAGTTCTGACAGGGGGCGCGAGCAGTACTTC.

The chain links TRBV6-2 or TRBV6-3 to TRBJ2-2; D uncertain. Between the trimmed V and J ends, which lost 4 bases and 5 bases, there was a span of 14 bases. The CDR3 runs to 15 residues. The germline CDR1 and CDR2 sequences are MNHEY and SVGEGT. The CDR3 loop reads CASSFGPVVTGELFF. Written as DNA, the CDR3 is TGTGCCAGCAGTTTCGGACCTGTGGTAACCGGGGAGCTGTTTTTT.

This clonotype was counted between two and nine times. The chain has TRBV7-9 and TRBJ1-2, with D uncertain. V was pared by 5 bases and J by 8 bases, with 9 bases between. In germline, CDR1 is SEHNR, CDR2 FQNEAQ (reference sequence). CDR3 length: 11 amino acids. Written as DNA, the CDR3 is TGTGCCAGCAGCCGGGGAGGCGGCTACACCTTC. Protein: CASSRGGGYTF.

On this clonotype: At one of its ends the junction is not consistent with the germline gene, which may arise from a read error. This chain uses TRBV6-1 with TRBJ2-1; TRBD2 matches at 9 bases. This CDR3 is 19 amino acids long. Looked up from germline, CDR1 is MNHNS and CDR2 is SASEGT. The DNA for the CDR3 is TGTCCCAGCAGTGCCAGCTATTTGACTAGCGGAAATAAAGGGGGTGAGCAGTTCTTC. Translation: CPSSASYLTSGNKGGEQFF.

This clonotype was detected ten times or more. The genes are TRBV12-3 or TRBV12-4 and TRBJ2-2; D is ambiguous. This CDR3 region has 14 residues. The V end was cut by 3 bases, the J end by 1 base, with 6 bases between. CDR3 nucleotides: TGTGCCAGCAGTTTGGCAATGAACACCGGGGAGCTGTTTTTT. Residues: CASSLAMNTGELFF.

This clonotype was recorded at least ten times. The chain couples TRBV20-1 to TRBJ2-7; D is ambiguous. The CDR3 is made up of 14 amino acids. With 3 bases removed from V and 2 bases from J, the gap between germline ends came to 14 bases. Germline V gene sequence: CDR1 DFQATT, CDR2 SNEGSKA (reference sequence). CDR3 sequence: CSASQSTEPYEQYF. The CDR3 nucleotides are TGCAGTGCTAGTCAATCGACCGAACCCTACGAGCAGTACTTC.

This clonotype was seen repeatedly, ten times or more. The CDR3 region has the DNA TGTGCCAGCAGCCCCAGACACTTCTACGAGCAGTACTTC. Translated, it gives CASSPRHFYEQYF. V and J are TRBV14 and TRBJ2-7; D gene unclear. Germline V gene data show CDR1 as SGHDN and CDR2 as FVKESK. V gave up 4 bases and J gave up 3 bases, with 10 bases separating them. The CDR3 contains 13 residues. The full variable domain, completed using reference TRBV14 and TRBJ2-7, is EAGVTQFPSHSVIEKGQTVTLRCDPISGHDNLYWYRRVMGKEIKFLLHFVKESKQDESGMPNNRFLAERTGGTYSTLKVQPAELEDSGVYFCASSPRHFYEQYFGPGTRLTVT.

This clonotype was detected ten times or more. V usage is TRBV29-1 and J usage is TRBJ2-7; D gene unclear. CDR1 and CDR2 (germline): SQVTM, ANQGSEA. Trimming removed 6 bases from V and 3 bases from J, with 9 bases in between. The CDR3 sequence is 11 residues long. The CDR3 here is CSVDMNYEQYF. In DNA, the CDR3 is TGCAGCGTCGACATGAACTACGAGCAGTACTTC.

V gene TRBV30 combines with J gene TRBJ2-1; D might be TRBD1 (6 bases). CDR3 size: 13 residues. Trimming left V 0 bases short and J 8 bases short, with 11 bases between. Germline V CDR1 and CDR2: GTSNPN, SVGIG (reference sequence). This CDR3 reads CAWSVHRVDEQFF. The DNA for the CDR3 is TGTGCCTGGAGTGTACACAGGGTCGATGAGCAGTTCTTC.

This clonotype was seen a handful of times. The rearrangement uses TRBV14 and TRBJ2-3; 7 bases align to TRBD2. The CDR3 runs to 15 residues. After removal of 1 base from V and 0 bases from J, the junction contained 1 base not matched to a gene. CDR1 is SGHDN, CDR2 FVKESK, per germline. The CDR3 loop is CASSQGAGSTDTQYF. CDR3 sequence (DNA): TGTGCCAGCAGCCAAGGAGCGGGAAGCACAGATACGCAGTATTTT.

The chain recombines TRBV24-1 with TRBJ1-1, with 7 bases identical to TRBD1. Germline V gene data show CDR1 as KGHDR and CDR2 as SFDVKD. This CDR3 comprises 12 residues. The V segment lost 12 bases and the J segment 5 bases; nucleotides outside the gene matches: 8. The CDR3 reads CAEQGKGTEAFF. In DNA, the CDR3 is TGTGCCGAACAGGGGAAGGGGACTGAAGCTTTCTTT.

This clonotype was recorded a few times. This chain connects TRBV20-1 to TRBJ1-1; TRBD1 is a possible D gene (5 bases). V lost 4 bases, J lost 4 bases, and 13 bases lay in between. CDR1 is DFQATT, CDR2 SNEGSKA, per germline (reference sequence). This CDR3 spans 13 amino acids. In nucleotides, the CDR3 is TGCAGTGCTAATGAGGGGAGTTCCACTGAAGCTTTCTTT. Translated: CSANEGSSTEAFF.

This clonotype occurred a few times. The chain uses TRBV14 and TRBJ2-7; D might be TRBD1 (6 bases). The V end was cut by 4 bases, the J end by 0 bases, with 10 bases between. The germline CDR1 and CDR2 sequences are SGHDN and FVKESK. The CDR3 length is 14 residues. The DNA for the CDR3 is TGTGCCAGCAGCCCCCGGGACAACTCCTACGAGCAGTACTTC. It specifies CASSPRDNSYEQYF.

This clonotype has just a few counts. The rearrangement links TRBV29-1 to TRBJ2-3; 11 bases fit TRBD2. The V gene end was trimmed by 1 base and the J gene end by 2 bases; junction bases not matched to a gene: 8. The CDR3 extends over 17 amino acids. CDR1 is SQVTM, CDR2 ANQGSEA, per germline. The CDR3 here is CSVEGGLAVRITDTQYF. CDR3 nucleotide sequence: TGCAGCGTTGAAGGGGGACTAGCGGTCAGAATCACAGATACGCAGTATTTT.